The present T cell receptor beta chain was sequenced within a study of CD8 T cells in Susac syndrome (dated by TCRdb to about 2019). Regarding the research as a whole: The study used repertoire sequencing to test whether antigen drove CD8+ T cell activation and differentiation in Susac syndrome. The full study reports these points: The number of individuals in the TCR sequencing and HLA analysis was acknowledged as relatively small.

High-throughput TCR beta sequencing profiled peripheral blood CD8+ and CD4+ T cells from healthy donors, Susac syndrome patients and multiple sclerosis patients. Treatment-naive patients with stable or active relapsing-remitting disease fulfilling revised McDonald criteria were used as multiple sclerosis controls. Bulk CD8+ and CD4+ T cells were purified magnetically by negative isolation, whereas CD8+ TEMRA cells were enriched by FACS. Blood was collected in EDTA tubes and processed within 24 hours, with PBMCs isolated through density gradient centrifugation. PBMCs intended for TCR sequencing were cryopreserved in liquid nitrogen and thawed later in a water bath at 37 degrees C. The sorted or isolated CD4+, CD8+ and CD8+ TEMRA cells reached a purity of at least 90%. RNA was extracted with the RNeasy kit and roughly 0.45 to 1 ug was reverse transcribed using random hexamers. The immunoSEQ multiplex PCR assay, which covers 54 Vbeta and 13 Jbeta segments, was used to amplify TCR beta CDR3 regions. PCR amplification bias was corrected by using a synthetic template baseline for primer optimization and computational correction. From the authors' description of their analysis: Reads were assigned to V, D and J genes according to IMGT and analyzed in immunoSEQ Analyzer, with only productive sequences retained. Clonality was calculated as one minus the Shannon entropy normalized by log2 of the number of productive unique sequences. For each patient and control, public and private clones were evaluated within the 100 most prevalent clones. Susac-specific clones were defined as absent from healthy and MS cohorts, 850 to 1,300 published viral clones and other ImmuneACCESS disease sequences. The public reads were reprocessed in TCRdb via fastp at Q25 and MiXCR, keeping in-frame beta chains. Here each entry gathers all rows of one CDR3 protein and keeps the most common genes and DNA. These V and J calls rely on TCRdb rather than the paper's analysis. Present in this sample are about 200,000 distinct CDR3 sequences, 90% to 95% of which were seen just once. 0.093% of the sample is taken by the ten largest.

The germline V gene (reference sequence) sets CDR1 to DFQATT and CDR2 to SNEGSKA. Counted from cysteine to phenylalanine, this CDR3 has 15 amino acids. Only CDR3 DNA remains: 45 bases, in frame from the first base. V loses 0 bases, J loses 4 bases, and the germline ends lie 15 bases apart. With respect to this clonotype: The antigen this receptor binds is unknown. No much larger clonotype is one base removed from it; base qualities were not supplied.

The clonotype comes from a human donor with multiple sclerosis. The sequence is built from TRBV20-1 and TRBJ1-2; too little of a D gene remains to name it. The sequenced sample was CD4+ T cells from PBMCs. At the DNA level, the sequence is TGCAGTGCTAGAGATCCAGGCTTCGAGACCTATGGCTACACCTTC. Its translation reads: CSARDPGFETYGYTF.